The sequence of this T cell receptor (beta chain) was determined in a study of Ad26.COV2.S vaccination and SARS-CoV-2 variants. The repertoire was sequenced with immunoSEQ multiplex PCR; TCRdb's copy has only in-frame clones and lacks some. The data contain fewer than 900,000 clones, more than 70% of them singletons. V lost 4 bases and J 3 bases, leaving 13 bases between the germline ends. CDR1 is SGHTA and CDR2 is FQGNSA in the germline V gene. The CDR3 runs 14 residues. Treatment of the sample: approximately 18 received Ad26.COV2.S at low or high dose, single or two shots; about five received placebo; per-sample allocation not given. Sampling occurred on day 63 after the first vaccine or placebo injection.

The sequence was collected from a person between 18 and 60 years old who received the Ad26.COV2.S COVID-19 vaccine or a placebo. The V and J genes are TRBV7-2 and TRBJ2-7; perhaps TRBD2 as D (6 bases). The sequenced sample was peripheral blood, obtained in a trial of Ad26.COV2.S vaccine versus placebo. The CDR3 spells CASSSGSGLYEQYF. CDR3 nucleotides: TGTGCCAGCAGCTCGGGCAGCGGGCTCTACGAGCAGTACTTC.